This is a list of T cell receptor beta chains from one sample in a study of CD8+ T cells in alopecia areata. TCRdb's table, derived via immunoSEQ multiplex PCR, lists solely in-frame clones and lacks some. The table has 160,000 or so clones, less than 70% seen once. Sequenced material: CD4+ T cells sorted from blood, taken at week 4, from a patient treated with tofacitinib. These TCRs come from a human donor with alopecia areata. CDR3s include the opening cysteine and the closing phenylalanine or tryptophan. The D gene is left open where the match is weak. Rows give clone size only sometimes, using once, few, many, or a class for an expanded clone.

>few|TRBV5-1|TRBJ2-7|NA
TGCGCCAGCAGCTTAAGGGACTCCTACGAGCAGTACTTC
CASSLRDSYEQYF
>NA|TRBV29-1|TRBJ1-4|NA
TGCAGCGTTGTGGGCGAGGCTGAAAAACTGTTTTTT
CSVVGEAEKLFF
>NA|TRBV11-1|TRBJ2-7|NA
TGTGCCAGCAGCTTTCAGGGTTGGAACGAGCAGTACTTC
CASSFQGWNEQYF
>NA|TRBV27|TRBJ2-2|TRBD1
TGTGCCAGCAGACAAAACGTCCAGGGGGCCTTCGGGGAGCTGTTCTTT
CASRQNVQGAFGELFF
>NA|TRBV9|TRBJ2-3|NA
TGTGCCAGCAGCGTAGCGGTGGGCCGTCCAGATACGCAGTATTTT
CASSVAVGRPDTQYF
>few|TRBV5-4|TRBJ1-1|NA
TGTGCCAGCAGCCACCGGACGACAGCCACTGAAGCTTTCTTT
CASSHRTTATEAFF
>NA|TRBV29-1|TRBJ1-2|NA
TGCAGCGCAACCCTCCGGGCCCCGGGCTATGGCTACACCTTC
CSATLRAPGYGYTF
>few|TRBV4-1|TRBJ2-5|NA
TGCGCCAGCAGCCAAGATAAGGGAGGAGAGACCCAGTACTTC
CASSQDKGGETQYF
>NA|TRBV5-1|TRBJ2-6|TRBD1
TGCGCCAGCAGCGGGACAGCCTCTGGGGCCAACGTCCTGACTTTC
CASSGTASGANVLTF
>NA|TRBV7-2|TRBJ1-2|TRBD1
TGTGCCAGCAGCTTTACAGGGGGCGACTATGGCTACACCTTC
CASSFTGGDYGYTF
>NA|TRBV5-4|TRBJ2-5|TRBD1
TGTGCCAGCAGCACGGACCCGGGACAGCAAGAGACCCAGTACTTC
CASSTDPGQQETQYF
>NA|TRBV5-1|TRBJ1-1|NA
TGCGCCAGCAGCCCCGGGACACTGAACACTGAAGCTTTCTTT
CASSPGTLNTEAFF
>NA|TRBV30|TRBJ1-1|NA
TGTGCCTGGAGCGGGGGGGCGCACACTGAAGCTTTCTTT
CAWSGGAHTEAFF
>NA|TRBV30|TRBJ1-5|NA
TGTGCCTGGAGTGCCGGGGGCCCGCAACAGCCCCAGCATTTT
CAWSAGGPQQPQHF
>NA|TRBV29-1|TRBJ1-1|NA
TGCAGCGTTGTCCCTCTCCGGCAGACCAGTCACACTGAAGCTTTCTTT
CSVVPLRQTSHTEAFF
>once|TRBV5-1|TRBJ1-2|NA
TGCGCCAGCAGCCCGCTTACAGGATTAGGAGGCTACACCTTC
CASSPLTGLGGYTF